The clone carrying this TCR beta chain has a count of ten or more. Its antigen remains unidentified. Trimming stripped 3 bases from V and 2 bases from J, with 14 bases between. This CDR3 comprises 16 residues. Per germline, CDR1 KGHSH and CDR2 LQKENI. This entry belongs to a study of T cells in Graves' hyperthyroidism and ophthalmopathy. General study results and limits: For ophthalmopathy, model prediction preceded onset by a median roughly 6.5 months. Blood also carried most thyroid clonotypes expanded above 0.001.

Graves' hyperthyroidism qualified as stable when ophthalmopathy did not progress within 18 months. PBMCs were obtained from approximately 9.2 ml fresh peripheral blood. TCR beta CDR3 regions were amplified from RNA transcripts. The HTBI primer set was used in a first-round RT-PCR of the TCR CDR3. TCRdb reprocessed the multiplex PCR reads with MiXCR, giving one entry per CDR3 protein. The table lists more than 500,000 distinct CDR3 sequences, 14% of them singletons. V is TRBV18 and J is TRBJ2-1, with D unclear. The sample comprised blood. The origin of this receptor is a woman in her 40s with Graves' hyperthyroidism. The CDR3: CASSPGRAATYNEQFF. In DNA form, the CDR3 reads TGTGCCAGCTCACCTGGAAGGGCAGCCACCTACAATGAGCAGTTCTTC.